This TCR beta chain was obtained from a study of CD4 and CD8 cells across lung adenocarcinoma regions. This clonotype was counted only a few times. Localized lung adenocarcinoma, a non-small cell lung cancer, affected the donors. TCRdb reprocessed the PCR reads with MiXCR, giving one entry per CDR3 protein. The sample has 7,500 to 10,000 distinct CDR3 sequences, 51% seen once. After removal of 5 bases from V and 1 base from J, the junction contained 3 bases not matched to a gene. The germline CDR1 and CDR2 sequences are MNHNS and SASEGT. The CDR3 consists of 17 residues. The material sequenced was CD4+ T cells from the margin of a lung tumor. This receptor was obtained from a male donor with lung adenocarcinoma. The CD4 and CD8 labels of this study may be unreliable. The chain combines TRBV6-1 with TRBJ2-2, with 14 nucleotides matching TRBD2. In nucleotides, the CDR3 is TGTGCCAGCAGTCGAGGACTAGCGGGGGGGAACACCGGGGAGCTGTTTTTT. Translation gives CASSRGLAGGNTGELFF.